A selection of T cell receptor beta chains follows, all from one sample in a study of OX40 agonist ivuxolimab in advanced cancers. The method was immunoSEQ multiplex PCR; TCRdb's version includes in-frame clones alone and lacks a portion of them. The data show thousands of clones, around 89% seen once. The specimen comprised CD4+ or CD8+ T cells sorted from blood, sampled in a trial of the OX40 agonist ivuxolimab. The receptor set was obtained from an adult with an advanced solid tumor such as melanoma, head and neck, liver or kidney cancer. The CDR3 runs from the conserved cysteine through the conserved F or W. A D gene is named only where the DNA matches it firmly. Clone size appears in some rows only: once, few, many, or a class for an expanded clone.

V,size,D,length,J,CDR3,DNA
TRBV2,few,TRBD1,14,TRBJ2-5,CASSDGTGVETQYF,TGTGCCAGCAGCGATGGGACAGGGGTTGAGACCCAGTACTTC
TRBV5-6,NA,NA,13,TRBJ2-7,CASSLDYSYEQYF,TGTGCCAGCAGCTTGGACTACTCCTACGAGCAGTACTTC
TRBV19,NA,NA,15,TRBJ2-7,CASSISAGSTGEQYF,TGTGCCAGTAGTATTTCAGCAGGCTCGACCGGCGAGCAGTACTTC
TRBV18,NA,TRBD1,18,TRBJ1-2,CASSPGSAGGHFIYGYTF,TGTGCCAGCTCACCAGGATCGGCAGGGGGCCATTTTATCTATGGCTACACCTTC
TRBV10-3,once,NA,17,TRBJ1-2,CAISEGERGARNYGYTF,TGTGCCATCAGTGAGGGAGAGCGCGGGGCACGTAACTATGGCTACACCTTC
TRBV7-7,NA,TRBD2,17,TRBJ2-5,CASSPYPPQRGAETQYF,TGTGCCAGCAGCCCTTACCCTCCCCAGCGGGGGGCAGAGACCCAGTACTTC
TRBV30,NA,NA,11,TRBJ2-7,CAWSSPYEQYF,TGTGCCTGGAGTAGTCCATACGAGCAGTACTTC
TRBV10-1,NA,NA,14,TRBJ2-7,CASSEITGLQEQYF,TGCGCCAGCAGTGAGATAACAGGGTTGCAAGAGCAGTACTTC
TRBV30,NA,NA,13,TRBJ2-2,CAWRRTGTGELFF,TGTGCCTGGAGGAGAACGGGTACCGGGGAGCTGTTTTTT
TRBV7-9,NA,NA,12,TRBJ1-1,CASKSGGTEAFF,TGTGCCAGCAAGTCGGGGGGTACTGAAGCTTTCTTT
TRBV4-2,few,NA,12,TRBJ2-1,CASSQADNEQFF,TGTGCCAGCAGCCAAGCGGACAATGAGCAGTTCTTC
TRBV5-6,NA,NA,16,TRBJ2-1,CASRTVGSWRGNEQFF,TGTGCCAGCAGGACCGTGGGCTCCTGGAGAGGCAATGAGCAGTTCTTC
TRBV19,NA,TRBD1,17,TRBJ2-3,CASSIDDRGEGTDTQYF,TGTGCCAGTAGTATAGATGACAGGGGAGAGGGCACAGATACGCAGTATTTT
TRBV6-1,NA,NA,15,TRBJ2-7,CASRRTAFTAYEQYF,TGTGCCAGCAGGCGGACAGCTTTTACTGCCTACGAGCAGTACTTC
TRBV13,once,TRBD1,16,TRBJ1-6,CASSGGTGWGYSPLHF,TGTGCCAGCAGCGGGGGGACAGGCTGGGGGTATTCACCCCTCCACTTT
TRBV7-6,once,NA,16,TRBJ2-1,CASSPRGVGVYNEQFF,TGTGCCAGCAGCCCGAGGGGGGTGGGGGTTTACAATGAGCAGTTCTTC
TRBV4-1,NA,NA,14,TRBJ2-2,CASSQVGEAGELFF,TGCGCCAGCAGCCAAGTAGGGGAGGCCGGGGAGCTGTTTTTT
TRBV7-9,NA,NA,16,TRBJ1-4,CASKPGLRDLDEKLFF,TGTGCCAGCAAACCAGGATTACGTGATTTAGATGAAAAACTGTTTTTT
TRBV9,NA,TRBD2,20,TRBJ2-1,CASSVGPSGRGGSSYNEQFF,TGTGCCAGCAGCGTAGGCCCATCGGGGCGGGGGGGTAGCTCCTACAATGAGCAGTTCTTC
TRBV28,NA,NA,16,TRBJ2-5,CASSFRTGYGRETQYF,TGTGCCAGCAGTTTCCGGACAGGTTATGGGAGGGAGACCCAGTACTTC
TRBV4-1,NA,NA,15,TRBJ2-1,CASSQNYGDLNEQFF,TGCGCCAGCAGCCAAAACTACGGAGACCTCAATGAGCAGTTCTTC
TRBV7-9,NA,TRBD1,13,TRBJ1-1,CASSPGQDHEAFF,TGTGCCAGCAGCCCCGGACAGGACCACGAAGCTTTCTTT
TRBV27,NA,NA,13,TRBJ2-7,CASSLKRVGEQYF,TGTGCCAGCAGTTTAAAAAGGGTCGGCGAGCAGTACTTC
TRBV9,NA,TRBD1,14,TRBJ1-2,CASSVQGGGYGYTF,TGTGCCAGCAGCGTCCAGGGGGGGGGCTATGGCTACACCTTC
TRBV9,NA,NA,15,TRBJ2-1,CASSVEATAYNEQFF,TGTGCCAGCAGCGTAGAAGCTACCGCCTACAATGAGCAGTTCTTC
TRBV15,NA,NA,16,TRBJ2-2,CATSRDQAGYTGELFF,TGTGCCACCAGCAGAGATCAAGCGGGTTACACCGGGGAGCTGTTTTTT
TRBV7-9,few,NA,13,TRBJ2-5,CASSFFDWETQYF,TGTGCCAGCAGCTTCTTTGATTGGGAGACCCAGTACTTC
TRBV18,NA,NA,15,TRBJ1-3,CASSPPVGGRDTIYF,TGTGCCAGCTCACCACCGGTGGGAGGGCGAGACACCATATATTTT